What follows are 9 T cell receptor beta chains derived from one specimen sequenced in a study of Ad26.COV2.S vaccination and SARS-CoV-2 variants. The treatment denotes: over 15 received Ad26.COV2.S at low or high dose, single or two shots; 5 received placebo; per-sample allocation not given. Day 63 after the first vaccine or placebo injection was the time point for sampling. Profiling relied on immunoSEQ multiplex PCR, and the TCRdb table lists in-frame clones only, not all of them. The sample lists hundreds of thousands of clones; roughly 84% were seen once. This specimen consisted of peripheral blood, obtained in a trial of Ad26.COV2.S vaccine versus placebo. These receptor sequences come from a person between 18 and 60 years old who received the Ad26.COV2.S COVID-19 vaccine or a placebo.

The CDR3 sequence: CASRANSPLHF. The DNA of the CDR3 is TGTGCCAGCAGGGCAAATTCACCCCTCCACTTT. The genes are TRBV2 and TRBJ1-6; no clear D gene. CDR3 length: 11 amino acids. Trimming left V 6 bases short and J 7 bases short, with 4 bases between. CDR1 is SNHLY and CDR2 is FYNNEI in the germline V gene.

V gene TRBV7-2 combines with J gene TRBJ2-2; TRBD1 is a possible D gene (6 bases). Trimming removed 5 bases from V and 4 bases from J, with 11 bases in between. This CDR3 has 14 amino acids. CDR1 and CDR2 from the germline V gene are SGHTA and FQGNSA. This CDR3 is CASSPDRFTGELFF. CDR3 nucleotide sequence: TGTGCCAGCAGCCCGGACAGATTCACCGGGGAGCTGTTTTTT.

This clone was observed a few times. The chain links TRBV5-5 to TRBJ1-3; a possible D gene is TRBD1 (6 bases). CDR3 length: 14 amino acids. Germline V CDR1 and CDR2: SGHKS, YYEKEE (reference sequence). The V end was cut by 2 bases, the J end by 7 bases, with 13 bases between. CDR3: CASSLEQGRNTIYF. CDR3 sequence (DNA): TGTGCCAGCAGCTTAGAACAGGGCAGGAACACCATATATTTT.

The chain joins TRBV11-2 to TRBJ2-3; 9 nucleotides agree with TRBD2. From germline, CDR1 is SGHAT and CDR2 FQNNGV. The CDR3 length is 15 residues. The ends lost 6 bases at V and 3 bases at J; junction bases unmatched: 7. In DNA, the CDR3 is TGTGCCAGCAGATCCCCGGGACTAGCTACAGATACGCAGTATTTT. Translated, it gives CASRSPGLATDTQYF.

The chain employs TRBV7-8 and TRBJ2-1; TRBD1 is a possible D gene (6 bases). Germline V gene sequence: CDR1 SGHVS, CDR2 FQNEAQ. V lost 1 base and J 5 bases, leaving 12 bases between the germline ends. This CDR3 region has 15 residues. CDR3 in amino acids: CASSLVYRDDNEQFF. The CDR3 DNA reads TGTGCCAGCAGCTTAGTCTACAGGGACGACAATGAGCAGTTCTTC.

The chain employs TRBV7-8 and TRBJ2-3; 10 nucleotides line up with TRBD2. The CDR3 sequence is 12 residues long. The germline V gene has CDR1 SGHVS and CDR2 FQNEAQ. The V gene end was trimmed by 1 base and the J gene end by 15 bases; junction bases not matched to a gene: 4. CDR3 in amino acids: CASSLGLAGDYF. In DNA form, the CDR3 reads TGTGCCAGCAGCTTAGGGCTAGCGGGAGACTATTTT.

The V and J genes are TRBV9 and TRBJ2-7; 8 nucleotides line up with TRBD1. Trimming cost V 7 bases and J 0 bases; bases outside gene matches: 9. The germline V gene encodes CDR1 SGDLS and CDR2 YYNGEE. CDR3 length: 15 residues. CDR3 protein: CASAQGGSSSYEQYF. CDR3 sequence (DNA): TGTGCCAGCGCACAGGGGGGATCTAGCTCCTACGAGCAGTACTTC.

This chain connects TRBV11-3 to TRBJ2-1; D not resolved. The CDR3 length is 15 residues. Trimming left V 2 bases short and J 2 bases short, with 10 bases between. Germline-derived CDR1 and CDR2 are SGHNT and YENEEA. CDR3 DNA: TGTGCCAGCAGCTTAAGGCAGGCGGCCTACAATGAGCAGTTCTTC. Amino acid sequence: CASSLRQAAYNEQFF.

V and J are TRBV18 and TRBJ2-2; D not certain. The CDR3 loop spans 16 amino acids. Germline loops: CDR1 KGHSH, CDR2 LQKENI. The V end was cut by 3 bases, the J end by 1 base, with 12 bases between. For the CDR3, the DNA is TGTGCCAGCTCACCCGTTATGGTGGGGAACACCGGGGAGCTGTTTTTT. Translating it yields CASSPVMVGNTGELFF. Full variable domain (missing parts from reference TRBV18 and TRBJ2-2): NAGVMQNPRHLVRRRGQEARLRCSPMKGHSHVYWYRQLPEEGLKFMVYLQKENIIDESGMPKERFSAEFPKEGPSILRIQQVVRGDSAAYFCASSPVMVGNTGELFFGEGSRLTVL.